This T cell receptor (beta chain) was sequenced during a study of T cell changes during pregnancy in multiple sclerosis. Germline CDR1 reads SGDLS; CDR2 reads YYNGEE. This CDR3 is built from 16 residues. J was trimmed by 4 bases and V by 0 bases; bases with no gene match: 6. Repertoires were generated with immunoSEQ multiplex PCR, while TCRdb's copy carries only in-frame clones and drops some. Among around 68,000 clones listed, just over 90% were seen once. This chain links TRBV9 with TRBJ2-3, with TRBD2 matching over 9 bases. Sequencing used peripheral blood, obtained in the third trimester of pregnancy. The source is a female donor with multiple sclerosis, enrolled in a pregnancy study. CDR3 sequence (DNA): TGTGCCAGCAGCGTAGTTAGCGGGGGTAGCGCAGATACGCAGTATTTT. Amino acids: CASSVVSGGSADTQYF.